These T cell receptor beta chains were read from a single sample in a study of blood T cell repertoires in COVID-19. Data came from immunoSEQ multiplex PCR; TCRdb stores just in-frame clones and leaves some out. In the table there are approximately 240,000 clones, around four fifths of which are singletons. The sequenced sample consisted of peripheral blood. These receptors were taken from a woman in her fifties or sixties who had recovered from COVID-19. Both conserved end residues are part of each CDR3. Each record gives: V gene, CDR3 protein.

v_gene: TRBV2; CDR3aa: CASTQYNEQFF
v_gene: TRBV10-2; CDR3aa: CASRDTRQGFYEQYF
v_gene: TRBV4-1; CDR3aa: CASSQGTGLEAFF
v_gene: TRBV10-3; CDR3aa: CAISPQGAANYGYTF
v_gene: TRBV15; CDR3aa: CATSEGGQGAYEQYF
v_gene: TRBV5-4; CDR3aa: CASSASRGQTEAFF
v_gene: TRBV6-5; CDR3aa: CASTTDRAYGYTF
v_gene: TRBV19; CDR3aa: CASSLNADRNTEAFF
v_gene: TRBV2; CDR3aa: CASSAWDRPHEQYF
v_gene: TRBV11-3; CDR3aa: CASSLGAVRNTQETQYF
v_gene: TRBV6-5; CDR3aa: CASSYSSGGYEQYF
v_gene: TRBV2; CDR3aa: CASSEDRGLDIQYF
v_gene: TRBV18; CDR3aa: CASSPRLVGSGELFF
v_gene: TRBV7-8; CDR3aa: CASSLNLQETQYF
v_gene: TRBV4-3; CDR3aa: CASSQGTGGHYNSPLHF
v_gene: TRBV5-4; CDR3aa: CASSNTGLVYREQFF
v_gene: TRBV5-6; CDR3aa: CASSLVAGNTEAFF
v_gene: TRBV4-1; CDR3aa: CASSLGTEFQPQHF